Below, 8 T cell receptor beta chains from the same sample are listed, as sequenced in a study of T cell changes during pregnancy in multiple sclerosis. Method: immunoSEQ multiplex PCR; TCRdb's copy keeps in-frame clones and lacks some. The sample carries approximately 21,000 clones, 88% recorded once. The specimen comprised CD8+ T cells from peripheral blood mononuclear cells, sampled in the third trimester of pregnancy. The source is a female donor in good health, enrolled as a control in a pregnancy study.

J is TRBJ2-7 and V is TRBV5-1; D gene uncertain. The CDR3 covers 13 residues. Germline CDR1 and CDR2: SGHRS and YFSETQ. V was cut by 4 bases and J by 0 bases, with 8 bases left in between. In DNA, the CDR3 is TGCGCCAGCAGCGTCTTCAGCTCCTACGAGCAGTACTTC. This codes for CASSVFSSYEQYF.

The genes are TRBV15 and TRBJ2-5; 7 positions match TRBD2. The V gene's germline CDR1 is LNHNV and CDR2 YYDKDF (reference sequence). The V segment lost 0 bases and the J segment 3 bases; nucleotides outside the gene matches: 1. The CDR3 has 14 residues. CDR3 in amino acids: CATSREGTKETQYF. The CDR3 DNA is TGTGCCACCAGCAGAGAGGGGACTAAAGAGACCCAGTACTTC.

The gene calls are TRBV27 and TRBJ2-1, with D perhaps matching TRBD2 (6 bases). Germline lookup yields CDR1 MNHEY and CDR2 SMNVEV (reference sequence). The CDR3 sequence is 15 residues long. V lost 3 bases and J 3 bases, leaving 12 bases between the germline ends. Here the CDR3 reads CASSFFREYYNEQFF. The CDR3 DNA reads TGTGCCAGCAGTTTTTTTCGGGAGTACTACAATGAGCAGTTCTTC.

The chain combines TRBV5-4 with TRBJ2-1; 15 positions agree with TRBD2. The CDR3 has 17 residues. Trimming at V came to 4 bases and at J to 7 bases, leaving 9 bases not matched to a gene. CDR1 is SGHNT, CDR2 YYREEE, per germline (reference sequence). CDR3 amino acids: CASSKPSGTSGRNEQFF. For the CDR3, the DNA is TGTGCCAGCAGCAAGCCCTCCGGGACTAGCGGGAGGAATGAGCAGTTCTTC.

V gene TRBV19 combines with J gene TRBJ1-1, with 7 bases lining up with TRBD1. V lost 6 bases, J lost 8 bases, and 15 bases stayed unmatched. The CDR3 extends over 15 amino acids. Germline values: CDR1 LNHDA, CDR2 SQIVND (reference sequence). CDR3 DNA sequence: TGTGCCAGTAGCCCCTCTAGACAGGGAAAGTGGGAAGCTTTCTTT. Translated: CASSPSRQGKWEAFF.

The J gene is TRBJ2-1, the V gene TRBV4-3; TRBD2 agrees at 10 bases. The CDR3 contains 15 residues. With V trimmed by 3 bases and J by 4 bases, 3 bases remained unmatched. Looked up from germline, CDR1 is LGHNA and CDR2 is YSLEER. This CDR3 reads CASSHRTSGYNEQFF. The CDR3 DNA reads TGCGCCAGCAGCCATAGGACTAGCGGATACAATGAGCAGTTCTTC.

J is TRBJ2-1 and V is TRBV4-3; TRBD2 matches at 9 bases. V trimming: 0 bases; J trimming: 2 bases; junction bases outside the gene matches: 20. Germline V gives CDR1 LGHNA, CDR2 YSLEER. This CDR3 region has 22 residues. The CDR3 loop reads CASSQDPTGTGPPSGAYNEQFF. The DNA for the CDR3 is TGCGCCAGCAGCCAAGACCCAACCGGCACAGGCCCCCCTAGCGGGGCCTACAATGAGCAGTTCTTC.

The V gene is TRBV14, the J gene TRBJ2-7; 11 nucleotides align to TRBD2. CDR1 is SGHDN and CDR2 is FVKESK in the germline V gene. Trimming at V came to 4 bases and at J to 0 bases, leaving 5 bases not matched to a gene. CDR3 length: 16 amino acids. The CDR3 DNA is TGTGCCAGCAGCCTCGGACTAGCGGGCGGCTCCTACGAGCAGTACTTC. It is translated as CASSLGLAGGSYEQYF. The variable domain in full, with the rest retrieved from reference TRBV14 and TRBJ2-7, is EAGVTQFPSHSVIEKGQTVTLRCDPISGHDNLYWYRRVMGKEIKFLLHFVKESKQDESGMPNNRFLAERTGGTYSTLKVQPAELEDSGVYFCASSLGLAGGSYEQYFGPGTRLTVT.